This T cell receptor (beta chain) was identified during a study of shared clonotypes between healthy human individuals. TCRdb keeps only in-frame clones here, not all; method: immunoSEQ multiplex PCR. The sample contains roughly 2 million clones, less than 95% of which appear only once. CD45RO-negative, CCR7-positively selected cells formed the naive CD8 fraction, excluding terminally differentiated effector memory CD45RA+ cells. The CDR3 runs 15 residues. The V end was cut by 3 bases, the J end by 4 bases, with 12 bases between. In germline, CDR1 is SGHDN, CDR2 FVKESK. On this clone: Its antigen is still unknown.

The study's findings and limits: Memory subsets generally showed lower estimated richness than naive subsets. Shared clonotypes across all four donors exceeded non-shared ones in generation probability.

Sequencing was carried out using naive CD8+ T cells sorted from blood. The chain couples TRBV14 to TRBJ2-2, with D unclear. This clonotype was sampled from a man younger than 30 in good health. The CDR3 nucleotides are TGTGCCAGCAGCCACCGCCTACATATCACCGGGGAGCTGTTTTTT. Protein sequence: CASSHRLHITGELFF.